This is a list of T cell receptor beta chains from one sample in a study of T cells in Graves' hyperthyroidism and ophthalmopathy. From the multiplex PCR reads, TCRdb called clonotypes with MiXCR, one entry per CDR3 protein. This table has some 550,000 distinct CDR3 sequences, 20% to 25% appearing once. Material: blood. These receptors all come from a man younger than 35 with Graves' hyperthyroidism. Both conserved end residues are part of each CDR3. The D gene is left open where the match is weak. Size values are once, few and many counts, or a class for expanded clones, and some rows have none.

CDR3 | DNA | J | D | size | V
CRVQSPNTEAFF | TGCAGAGTCCAGTCTCCGAACACTGAAGCTTTCTTT | TRBJ1-1 | - | many | TRBV20-1
CASSLTATGEKYF | TGTGCCAGCAGCTTAACGGCTACAGGGGAGAAGTACTTC | TRBJ2-7 | TRBD1 | many | TRBV7-3
CASPYTEAFF | TGTGCCAGCCCGTACACTGAAGCTTTCTTT | TRBJ1-1 | - | many | TRBV2
CASSEAGYQPQHF | TGTGCCAGCAGTGAAGCGGGTTATCAGCCCCAGCATTTT | TRBJ1-5 | - | many | TRBV6-1
CASSSGEGDSSFF | TGCGCCAGCAGCTCGGGAGAAGGTGACAGTTCTTTCTTT | TRBJ1-1 | - | many | TRBV5-1
CAYSLNYGYTF | TGTGCCTACTCACTTAACTATGGCTACACCTTC | TRBJ1-2 | - | - | TRBV30
CASSLSEDRVAGNQPQHF | TGTGCCAGCAGTTTATCGGAGGACAGGGTAGCGGGCAATCAGCCCCAGCATTTT | TRBJ1-5 | TRBD1 | many | TRBV28
CSVVRDLNYEQYF | TGCAGCGTTGTAAGGGACCTTAACTACGAGCAGTACTTC | TRBJ2-7 | - | - | TRBV29-1
CASSLSRGWLYEQYF | TGTGCCAGCAGTTTAAGCAGGGGCTGGCTCTACGAGCAGTACTTC | TRBJ2-7 | - | - | TRBV28
CASSLIVYQETQYF | TGTGCCAGCAGTTTAATAGTATACCAAGAGACCCAGTACTTC | TRBJ2-5 | - | many | TRBV28
CSVEGDRYEQYF | TGCAGCGTTGAAGGGGACCGATACGAGCAGTACTTC | TRBJ2-7 | - | few | TRBV29-1
CASSPSGPGHYGYTF | TGTGCCAGCAGTCCCTCCGGACCCGGACACTATGGCTACACCTTC | TRBJ1-2 | - | many | TRBV12-3/TRBV12-4
CATVLPPGTEAFF | TGTGCCACCGTACTCCCCCCCGGGACTGAAGCTTTCTTT | TRBJ1-1 | - | many | TRBV10-3
CAWNDARGTQYF | TGTGCCTGGAACGATGCGAGGGGGACCCAGTACTTC | TRBJ2-5 | - | many | TRBV30
CASSITRSSYEQYF | TGTGCCAGTAGTATTACTAGGAGCTCCTACGAGCAGTACTTC | TRBJ2-7 | - | - | TRBV19
CASSPKLGQGSYEQYF | TGCGCCAGCAGCCCTAAACTCGGACAGGGAAGCTACGAGCAGTACTTC | TRBJ2-7 | TRBD1 | many | TRBV4-1
CSARIAGGGKTQYF | TGCAGTGCTAGAATAGCGGGGGGGGGGAAGACCCAGTACTTC | TRBJ2-5 | TRBD2 | few | TRBV20-1
CATSRAAGTGFHEQYF | TGTGCCACCAGCAGAGCCGCCGGGACAGGGTTCCACGAGCAGTACTTC | TRBJ2-7 | TRBD1 | - | TRBV15
CASSSGSDSINYGYTF | TGTGCCAGCAGCTCGGGGTCGGACAGCATTAACTATGGCTACACCTTC | TRBJ1-2 | - | many | TRBV11-2
CASSYGETANSPLHF | TGTGCCAGCAGTTACGGGGAGACAGCTAATTCACCCCTCCACTTT | TRBJ1-6 | - | many | TRBV6-5
CASSEGTHMNTEAFF | TGTGCCAGCAGTGAAGGTACACATATGAACACTGAAGCTTTCTTT | TRBJ1-1 | - | many | TRBV6-1